This entry is about one T cell receptor beta chain. Its target is not known. Libraries were prepared by immunoSEQ multiplex PCR; TCRdb keeps only in-frame clonotypes and omits some of them. The sample yields some 70,000 clones, over 75% seen once. The sample is drawn from a study of OX40 agonist ivuxolimab in advanced cancers. Study at large: The study enrolled dose-escalation patients with hepatocellular carcinoma, melanoma, renal cell or head and neck cancer. Points from the study as a whole: At doses 0.1 to 3.0 mg/kg, CD4+ and CD8+ clones expanded.

No patient had autoimmune disease or received systemic immunosuppression. The CDR3 has 15 amino acids. Germline V gives CDR1 SGHDT, CDR2 YYEEEE. With 4 bases removed from V and 9 bases from J, the gap between germline ends came to 17 bases. The chain recombines TRBV5-6 with TRBJ1-6; D remains unclear. This receptor was taken from an adult with an advanced solid tumor such as melanoma, head and neck, liver or kidney cancer. The sequences come from CD4+ or CD8+ T cells sorted from blood, collected in a trial of the OX40 agonist ivuxolimab. The CDR3 bases are TGTGCCAGCAGCCCGGGAGACCCCGTGGGTTCACCCCTCCACTTT. Its protein is CASSPGDPVGSPLHF.